Reported below is one TCR beta chain. This clonotype was recorded a few times. This receptor's antigen is unknown. Per-base qualities were not stored, and no clone one base away is much larger. Library preparation employed PCR. Instrument on record: Illumina HiSeq 2500. TCR libraries were prepared with molecular barcoding, using unique molecular identifiers to normalize TCRbeta repertoire quantification. TCRdb handled the public reads itself, with Q25 trimming in fastp and clone calling in MiXCR, and kept productive beta chains. Here each entry gathers all rows of one CDR3 protein and keeps the most common genes and DNA. In all, the sample holds some 310,000 distinct CDR3 sequences, and approximately 23% of those were seen once. The top ten clonotypes cover approximately 11% of the sample. The sample belongs to a study of T-cell reconstitution after alpha-beta-depleted transplantation in children (dated by TCRdb to the mid-2010s). In the study overall: Using TCR repertoire profiling, the study quantitatively followed how T-cell immune reconstitution unfolded in children after TCRalphabeta/CD19-depleted allogeneic hematopoietic cell transplantation.

The intended sense of this specimen's treatment or condition label: allogeneic hematopoietic cell transplantation with graft depleted of TCRalphabeta T cells and CD19 B cells. Transplant recipients were children who received TCRalphabeta/CD19-depleted allogeneic hematopoietic cell grafts. Including cysteine and phenylalanine, the CDR3 has 15 amino acids. Just CDR3 DNA is preserved here, 45 bases in frame from base 1. The germline V gene provides CDR1 SGHAT and CDR2 FQNNGV. A distance of 12 bases separates the germline ends of V and J, which lose 3 bases and 1 base respectively. The research as a whole found: Over the following months the frequencies of hyperexpanded clones went down, and after one year T-cell counts and TCRbeta diversity were mostly credited to newly produced T cells. About two months after transplant, the apparently early recovery of alphabetaT-cell counts reportedly depended on just several hundred clones that had expanded rapidly and came from non-depleted graft cells. In some patients, the high TCRbeta diversity seen at day 60 was put down to recipient T cells and intrathymic progenitors that had survived conditioning.

The receptor's source is a male patient between 10 and 17 years old who had a stem cell transplant for acute lymphoblastic leukemia, so the T cells may come from the graft donor. Material: PBMCs, mostly from graft donor cells, obtained 180 days after TCRalphabeta/CD19-depleted stem cell transplant. Here the chain combines TRBV11-2 and TRBJ1-1; the D segment could be TRBD1, given 5 matching bases. The sequenced DNA: TGTGCCAGCAGCTTTGCCTTGGGGGGGAACACTGAAGCTTTCTTT. This translates into CASSFALGGNTEAFF. Joined to the reference TRBV11-2 and TRBJ1-1 proteins, this CDR3 gives the full variable domain: EAGVAQSPRYKIIEKRQSVAFWCNPISGHATLYWYQQILGQGPKLLIQFQNNGVVDDSQLPKDRFSAERLKGVDSTLKIQPAKLEDSAVYLCASSFALGGNTEAFFGQGTRLTVV.